These T cell receptor beta chains were read from a single sample in a study of vaccination and CD4 T cells after COVID-19. Antigens of these TCRs are unknown. Each CDR3 protein is one row after TCRdb ran MiXCR on the PCR reads. Among 15,000 or so distinct CDR3 sequences listed, about 57% were seen once. Material: CD4+ T cells from blood, cultured in vitro. The receptor set was obtained from a human donor who had recovered from COVID-19. CDR3s include the opening cysteine and the closing phenylalanine or tryptophan. A D gene is named only where the DNA matches it firmly. The listing skips clone size in some rows; elsewhere it reads once, few, many or a size class.

- TRBJ2-5 TRBV11-3 13 - CASSGSGQETQYF TGTGCCAGCAGCGGTAGCGGACAAGAGACCCAGTACTTC
- TRBJ2-5 TRBV11-2 11 few CASSLSETQYF TGTGCCAGCAGCTTAAGTGAGACCCAGTACTTC
- TRBJ1-2 TRBV20-1 13 - CSAWRGGGDGYTF TGCAGTGCTTGGCGGGGGGGAGGGGATGGCTACACCTTC
TRBD2 TRBJ2-1 TRBV14 14 - CASSQLAGGQKQFF TGTGCCAGCAGCCAACTAGCGGGGGGCCAAAAACAGTTCTTC
- TRBJ1-6 TRBV12-3/TRBV12-4 13 - CASSYWEGSPLHF TGTGCCAGCAGTTATTGGGAGGGTTCACCCCTCCACTTT
- TRBJ1-1 TRBV7-2 13 few CASSSQLNTEAFF TGTGCCAGCAGTTCGCAATTGAACACTGAAGCTTTCTTT
- TRBJ1-3 TRBV2 12 few CASSQTGNTIYF TGTGCCAGCAGTCAGACTGGAAACACCATATATTTT
- TRBJ1-2 TRBV28 15 once CASTLGGSLSYGYTF TGTGCCAGCACCCTGGGGGGGTCCTTATCCTATGGCTACACCTTC
- TRBJ1-1 TRBV14 19 - CASSQVPFRQARANTEAFF TGTGCCAGCAGCCAAGTCCCCTTTCGACAGGCAAGGGCAAACACTGAAGCTTTCTTT
- TRBJ2-5 TRBV11-2 13 - CASSLERLETQYF TGTGCCAGCAGCTTAGAACGGTTAGAGACCCAGTACTTC
- TRBJ1-6 TRBV6-2/TRBV6-3 13 few CASTPRTLDTLHF TGTGCCAGCACCCCCAGGACACTGGACACCCTCCACTTT
- TRBJ2-3 TRBV29-1 14 - CSLWGGPSTDTQYF TGCAGCCTCTGGGGGGGGCCTAGCACAGATACGCAGTATTTT
- TRBJ2-7 TRBV6-5 16 - CASSYSIDTTSYEQYF TGTGCCAGCAGTTACTCGATAGACACCACCTCCTACGAGCAGTACTTC
- TRBJ2-4 TRBV4-2 16 - CASSQDNPEGDNIQYF TGTGCCAGCAGCCAAGATAATCCGGAGGGGGATAACATTCAGTACTTC
- TRBJ2-5 TRBV18 16 - CASSALGSQVGETQYF TGTGCCAGCTCAGCGCTAGGGAGTCAAGTCGGGGAGACCCAGTACTTC
- TRBJ2-5 TRBV12-3/TRBV12-4 11 few CASSYGETQYF TGTGCCAGCAGTTACGGGGAGACCCAGTACTTC
- TRBJ2-5 TRBV4-1 14 - CASSQALTTSSQYF TGCGCCAGCAGCCAAGCCCTCACTACCTCGTCCCAGTACTTC
TRBD1 TRBJ1-1 TRBV19 13 few CASRGDRVTEAFF TGTGCCAGTAGGGGGGACAGGGTCACTGAAGCTTTCTTT
- TRBJ1-3 TRBV11-2 15 - CASSLEGYEGNTIYF TGTGCCAGCAGTCTAGAGGGCTACGAGGGAAACACCATATATTTT
- TRBJ2-2 TRBV20-1 14 few CSAKPGLNTGELFF TGCAGTGCTAAGCCAGGGCTAAACACCGGGGAGCTGTTTTTT